Shown below are 30 T cell receptor beta chains from a single sample sequenced in a study of healthy donors' naive CD4 and CD8 T cells. Starting from around 500 ng of total RNA, TCR libraries were made with linear amplification. TCRdb recomputed calls from the reads with MiXCR, one row per CDR3 protein. The data show about 180,000 distinct CDR3 sequences, with about 76% seen just once and roughly 2.3% held by the top ten. Sequencing was performed on naive CD4+ and CD8+ T cells sorted from blood, pooled from several donors. The receptors stem from a pool of human donors in good health; the sample pools cells from several healthy donors.

The chain joins TRBV5-1 to TRBJ2-1; 8 bases are a match to TRBD1. The CDR3 is 14 residues long. CDR1 and CDR2 from the germline V gene are SGHRS and YFSETQ. Unmatched junction bases numbered 3, after V lost 1 base and J lost 6 bases. In DNA form, the CDR3 reads TGCGCCAGCAGCTTGTCGACAGGGGCCAATGAGCAGTTCTTC. Amino acid sequence: CASSLSTGANEQFF.

The chain carries TRBV5-4 and TRBJ2-2, with D hard to call. Germline V gives CDR1 SGHNT, CDR2 YYREEE (reference sequence). Trimming took 3 bases from V and 5 from J, leaving 11 bases between them. The CDR3 runs to 14 residues. The chain's CDR3 is CASSSLTATGELFF. The CDR3 DNA reads TGTGCCAGCAGCTCCTTAACAGCAACCGGGGAGCTGTTTTTT.

This clonotype was recorded only once. V and J are TRBV12-3 or TRBV12-4 and TRBJ2-1; TRBD1 aligns across 7 bases. The trim removed 9 bases at V and 1 base at J, leaving 6 bases unmatched. This CDR3 comprises 14 residues. CDR3 loop: CARVTGMSYNEQFF. The CDR3 bases are TGTGCCAGGGTGACAGGGATGTCCTACAATGAGCAGTTCTTC.

This rearrangement joins TRBV29-1 to TRBJ2-1; the match to TRBD2 covers 7 bases. The CDR3 extends over 12 amino acids. The ends lost 8 bases at V and 6 bases at J; junction bases unmatched: 7. The V gene's germline CDR1 is SQVTM and CDR2 ANQGSEA. CDR3 protein: CSLERDSNEQFF. DNA for the CDR3: TGCAGCCTCGAGCGGGATTCCAATGAGCAGTTCTTC.

For this clonotype: A junction end diverges from the germline sequence, so it may reflect a read error. The genes are TRBV27 and TRBJ2-1; TRBD1 matches at 7 bases. The CDR3 is 14 amino acids. The germline V gene has CDR1 MNHEY and CDR2 SMNVEV (reference sequence). CDR3 sequence (DNA): TGTGCCAGCAGTTTCCGGGACAGAGCCAATGAGCAGCTCTTC. This sequence encodes CASSFRDRANEQLF.

The V and J genes are TRBV29-1 and TRBJ2-3; D is unresolved. CDR3 length: 11 residues. With 7 bases removed from V and 2 bases from J, the gap between germline ends came to 7 bases. In germline, CDR1 is SQVTM, CDR2 ANQGSEA. The CDR3 is CSARYTDTQYF. The CDR3 DNA reads as TGCAGCGCGAGATACACAGATACGCAGTATTTT.

The chain carries TRBV5-5 and TRBJ2-2, with D tentatively TRBD1 (5 bases). V gave up 1 base and J gave up 5 bases, with 15 bases separating them. CDR3 length equals 16 residues. Germline loops: CDR1 SGHKS, CDR2 YYEKEE (reference sequence). The chain's CDR3 is CASSLPRTTRTGELFF. In nucleotides, the CDR3 is TGTGCCAGCAGCTTGCCTCGGACAACCAGGACCGGGGAGCTGTTTTTT.

The gene calls are TRBV19 and TRBJ2-1; D perhaps matches TRBD2 (5 bases). This CDR3 spans 12 amino acids. Looked up from germline, CDR1 is LNHDA and CDR2 is SQIVND (reference sequence). V lost 6 bases and J 3 bases, leaving 6 bases between the germline ends. The CDR3 DNA sequence: TGTGCCAGTAGGAGGGACTACAATGAGCAGTTCTTC. Encoded protein: CASRRDYNEQFF.

This chain connects TRBV6-1 to TRBJ1-1, with a tentative D call TRBD1 (5 bases). The CDR3 is made up of 13 amino acids. With 4 bases removed from V and 10 bases from J, the gap between germline ends came to 16 bases. From germline, CDR1 is MNHNS and CDR2 SASEGT. In DNA, the CDR3 is TGTGCCAGCAGTGCAGGGTCCCCAACCGGAGCTTTCTTT. Translating it yields CASSAGSPTGAFF.

The sample holds a few counts of this clonotype. V is TRBV19 and J is TRBJ2-3; the D is unclear. CDR3 size: 11 residues. Germline loops: CDR1 LNHDA, CDR2 SQIVND (reference sequence). V lost 5 bases, J lost 4 bases, and 4 bases lay in between. The CDR3 sequence is CASSEADTQYF. CDR3 nucleotides: TGTGCCAGTAGTGAAGCAGATACGCAGTATTTT.

The chain employs TRBV12-3 or TRBV12-4 and TRBJ1-4, with D tentatively TRBD1 (5 bases). This CDR3 has 15 residues. Trimming took 6 bases from V and 6 from J, leaving 17 bases between them. CDR3 loop: CASRPSDGDDEKLFF. Written as DNA, the CDR3 is TGTGCCAGCAGGCCCTCGGACGGGGACGATGAAAAACTGTTTTTT.

The genes are TRBV5-5 and TRBJ1-1; no reliable D call. This CDR3 is 16 amino acids long. V shed 0 bases and J shed 1 base, with 13 bases lying between them. Germline-derived CDR1 and CDR2 are SGHKS and YYEKEE (reference sequence). The CDR3 is CASSLVAWVPNTEAFF. CDR3 nucleotides: TGTGCCAGCAGCTTGGTAGCCTGGGTCCCGAACACTGAAGCTTTCTTT.

This clonotype turned up a few times. The chain has TRBV20-1 and TRBJ2-7; no firm D call. Germline loops: CDR1 DFQATT, CDR2 SNEGSKA (reference sequence). V was cut by 3 bases and J by 2 bases, with 17 bases left in between. CDR3 length: 15 amino acids. The CDR3 is CSASSVRTTPYEQYF. The DNA for the CDR3 is TGCAGTGCTAGTTCGGTGCGCACAACACCCTACGAGCAGTACTTC.

The rearrangement joins TRBV27 to TRBJ1-1; tentative D call: TRBD1 (5 bases). V was cut by 6 bases and J by 6 bases, with 17 bases left in between. The CDR3 contains 14 residues. Germline V gives CDR1 MNHEY, CDR2 SMNVEV (reference sequence). As DNA, the CDR3 is TGTGCCAGCAGCCCCGCGGGGGTAATAGCTGAAGCTTTCTTT. Translated: CASSPAGVIAEAFF.

The CDR3 region has the DNA TGTGCCAGTAGTATCGGACAGGGCCGGGACACTCAGCCCCAGCATTTT. Amino acids: CASSIGQGRDTQPQHF. This sequence joins TRBV19 and TRBJ1-5; TRBD1 matches at 8 bases. Trimming took 3 bases from V and 6 from J; bases not matched to a gene: 10. This CDR3 contains 16 residues. Germline V gene sequence: CDR1 LNHDA, CDR2 SQIVND (reference sequence).

The gene calls are TRBV12-3 or TRBV12-4 and TRBJ2-7; TRBD2 might be the D (6 bases). V was shortened by 6 bases and J by 12 bases, with 21 bases between the two germline ends. The CDR3 consists of 13 residues. CDR3 amino acids: CASRDPGLLTTYF. Here the CDR3 DNA reads TGTGCCAGCAGGGATCCGGGACTTCTTACAACGTACTTC.

This chain uses TRBV30 with TRBJ1-2; D remains ambiguous. Germline V CDR1 and CDR2: GTSNPN, SVGIG (reference sequence). CDR3 length: 11 amino acids. V lost 0 bases, J lost 8 bases, and 7 bases lay in between. Here the CDR3 reads CAWSVDVGYTF. The CDR3 DNA sequence: TGTGCCTGGAGTGTCGACGTAGGCTACACCTTC. The full variable domain, completed using reference TRBV30 and TRBJ1-2, is SQTIHQWPATLVQPVGSPLSLECTVEGTSNPNLYWYRQAAGRGLQLLFYSVGIGQISSEVPQNLSASRPQDRQFILSSKKLLLSDSGFYLCAWSVDVGYTFGSGTRLTVV.

This clonotype was found a few times. The V gene is TRBV29-1, the J gene TRBJ1-1; D remains ambiguous. The CDR3 consists of 13 residues. Per the germline V gene, CDR1 is SQVTM and CDR2 is ANQGSEA. V was clipped by 6 bases and J by 1 base, with 12 bases between them. This chain's CDR3 is CSVLDGKNTEAFF. CDR3 DNA: TGCAGCGTATTGGACGGTAAGAACACTGAAGCTTTCTTT.

This chain uses TRBV12-3 or TRBV12-4 with TRBJ2-7; 7 bases fit TRBD1. The V gene end was trimmed by 3 bases and the J gene end by 5 bases; junction bases not matched to a gene: 10. The CDR3 extends over 15 amino acids. The CDR3 coding sequence is TGTGCCAGCAGTTTGCCGGGGACAGATTACAACGAGCAGTACTTC. Protein product: CASSLPGTDYNEQYF.

The chain employs TRBV11-1 and TRBJ2-2, with D uncertain. The germline V and J ends were trimmed by 4 bases and 4 bases, with 7 bases remaining between them. Germline assignment: CDR1 SGHAT and CDR2 FQDESV (reference sequence). CDR3 length: 13 amino acids. CDR3 protein: CASSYDITGELFF. The CDR3 nucleotides read TGTGCCAGCAGCTACGACATCACCGGGGAGCTGTTTTTT.

This rearrangement joins TRBV19 to TRBJ1-2; TRBD1 matches 7 bases. J gave up 2 bases and V 2 bases, and 5 bases lay outside the gene matches. This CDR3 is built from 15 residues. Germline V CDR1 and CDR2: LNHDA, SQIVND (reference sequence). The CDR3 reads CASSISGQRNYGYTF. The DNA of the CDR3 is TGTGCCAGTAGTATATCGGGACAGCGGAACTATGGCTACACCTTC.

This sequence joins TRBV5-6 and TRBJ2-1, with 9 bases aligning to TRBD1. Trimming took 3 bases from V and 2 from J; bases not matched to a gene: 6. Per the germline V gene, CDR1 is SGHDT and CDR2 is YYEEEE. This CDR3 spans 16 amino acids. For the CDR3, the DNA is TGTGCCAGCAGCTACTTGACAGGGGGGACCTACAATGAGCAGTTCTTC. Protein: CASSYLTGGTYNEQFF. Variable domain in full (rest from reference TRBV5-6 and TRBJ2-1): DAGVTQSPTHLIKTRGQQVTLRCSPKSGHDTVSWYQQALGQGPQFIFQYYEEEERQRGNFPDRFSGHQFPNYSSELNVNALLLGDSALYLCASSYLTGGTYNEQFFGPGTRLTVL.

The rearrangement joins TRBV20-1 to TRBJ1-5, with a weak D call TRBD1 (6 bases). Trimming took off 2 bases at V and 7 bases at J, with 15 bases between the two ends. The germline CDR1 and CDR2 sequences are DFQATT and SNEGSKA (reference sequence). The CDR3 has 14 amino acids. CDR3 DNA sequence: TGCAGTGCTAGACAGGGCTACAGGGAACAGCCCCAGCATTTT. Amino acid sequence: CSARQGYREQPQHF.

This rearrangement joins TRBV29-1 to TRBJ1-5; a possible D gene is TRBD1 (6 bases). CDR1 and CDR2 (germline): SQVTM, ANQGSEA. The CDR3 covers 15 residues. With 5 bases removed from V and 3 bases from J, the gap between germline ends came to 17 bases. CDR3 region: CSVNPRGAPNQPQHF. The DNA of the CDR3 is TGCAGCGTTAATCCGAGGGGGGCCCCCAATCAGCCCCAGCATTTT.

The CDR3 DNA reads TGTGCCACCAGCAGAGAATCAGGGCTTAGCAATCAGCCCCAGCATTTT. The encoded protein is CATSRESGLSNQPQHF. The V gene is TRBV15, the J gene TRBJ1-5, with D possibly being TRBD1 (5 bases). The CDR3 covers 16 residues. Trimming removed 0 bases at V and 0 bases at J, with 9 bases between. CDR1 LNHNV and CDR2 YYDKDF come from the germline V gene (reference sequence). Together with reference TRBV15 and TRBJ1-5, the CDR3 gives the full variable domain: DAMVIQNPRYQVTQFGKPVTLSCSQTLNHNVMYWYQQKSSQAPKLLFHYYDKDFNNEADTPDNFQSRRPNTSFCFLDIRSPGLGDTAMYLCATSRESGLSNQPQHFGDGTRLSIL.

This clonotype was picked up a small number of times. The chain recombines TRBV19 with TRBJ1-4; D call uncertain. Trimming shortened V by 9 bases and J by 6 bases, and 11 bases separated the two germline ends. The CDR3 loop spans 12 amino acids. CDR1 and CDR2 (germline): LNHDA, SQIVND (reference sequence). CDR3 sequence (DNA): TGTGCCAGCCAACGATTCGATGAAAAACTGTTTTTT. Its translation is CASQRFDEKLFF.

The CDR3 sequence: CASMGAAETQYF. In DNA, the CDR3 is TGTGCCAGCATGGGCGCGGCGGAGACCCAGTACTTC. The V and J genes are TRBV6-6 and TRBJ2-5; D is unclear. CDR3 length: 12 residues. The V gene lost 7 bases and the J gene lost 5 bases, with 11 bases spanning the gap. Germline CDR1 reads MNHNY; CDR2 reads SVGAGI (reference sequence).

This clonotype has more than one count but fewer than ten. The chain employs TRBV19 and TRBJ1-5; no reliable D call. This CDR3 is built from 14 residues. V lost 5 bases to trimming and J lost 1 base, with 9 bases between them. Germline assignment: CDR1 LNHDA and CDR2 SQIVND (reference sequence). CDR3 DNA sequence: TGTGCCAGTAGTCCCGGCCTAAGCAATCAGCCCCAGCATTTT. Amino acids: CASSPGLSNQPQHF.

In its sample, this clonotype was seen once. J is TRBJ2-1 and V is TRBV11-1; 13 nucleotides agree with TRBD2. CDR3 length: 15 residues. The V segment lost 5 bases and the J segment 9 bases; nucleotides outside the gene matches: 7. Germline V lookup: CDR1 SGHAT, CDR2 FQDESV (reference sequence). CDR3 loop: CASSIGLAGVLEQFF. CDR3 nucleotide sequence: TGTGCCAGCAGCATCGGACTAGCGGGAGTACTTGAGCAGTTCTTC.

The chain has TRBV5-5 and TRBJ1-6, with no clear D. The germline gives CDR1 SGHKS, CDR2 YYEKEE (reference sequence). The ends were cut back, 4 bases at V and 5 bases at J, with 10 bases in the middle. CDR3 length: 14 amino acids. The CDR3 nucleotides read TGTGCCAGCAGCGGCGGGGAGAATAATTCACCCCTCCACTTT. Protein: CASSGGENNSPLHF.